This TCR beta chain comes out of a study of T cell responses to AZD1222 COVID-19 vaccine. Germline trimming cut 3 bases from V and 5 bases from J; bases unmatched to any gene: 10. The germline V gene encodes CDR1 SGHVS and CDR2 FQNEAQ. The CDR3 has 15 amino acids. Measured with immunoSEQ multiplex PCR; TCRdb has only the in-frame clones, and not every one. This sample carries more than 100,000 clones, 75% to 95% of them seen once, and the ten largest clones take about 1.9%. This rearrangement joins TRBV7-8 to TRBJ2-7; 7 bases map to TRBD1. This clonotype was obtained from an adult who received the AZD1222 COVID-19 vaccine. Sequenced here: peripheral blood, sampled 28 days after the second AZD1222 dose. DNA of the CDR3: TGTGCCAGCAGCTTCCGGGACAGATCTCGGGACGAGCAGTACTTC. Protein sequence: CASSFRDRSRDEQYF. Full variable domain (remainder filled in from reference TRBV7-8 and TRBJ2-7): GAGVSQSPRYKVAKRGQDVALRCDPISGHVSLFWYQQALGQGPEFLTYFQNEAQLDKSGLPSDRFFAERPEGSVSTLKIQRTQQEDSAVYLCASSFRDRSRDEQYFGPGTRLTVT.